The next 28 T cell receptor beta chains were all read from a single sample in a study of human T cells and chemical hapten exposure. Regarding time point: pre-sensitization, week 0. Specified treatment: therapeutic diphenylcyclopropenone sensitization with weekly scalp DPC. Each CDR3 protein gets one entry after TCRdb re-called the RACE reads with MiXCR. The repertoire has 200,000 to 300,000 distinct CDR3 sequences, approximately 8.4% of them found once; the top ten carry around 2.5%. This specimen consisted of whole blood, obtained in connection with sensitization to the hapten diphenylcyclopropenone (DPC). These receptors originate from a woman between 40 and 55 years old with alopecia areata. Some clones in this sample may be carry-over from other donors' samples.

This chain connects TRBV10-3 to TRBJ2-2; D gene uncertain. Germline CDR1 ENHRY, CDR2 SYGVKD. V shed 6 bases and J shed 5 bases, with 4 bases lying between them. The CDR3 totals 11 residues. In DNA form, the CDR3 reads TGTGCCATCAGCCGGACCGGGGAGCTGTTTTTT. Encoded protein: CAISRTGELFF.

About this clonotype: At one end, the junction sequence differs from germline, possibly due to a read error. V usage is TRBV2 and J usage is TRBJ2-3, with TRBD1 matching over 8 bases. This CDR3 is built from 13 residues. Germline CDR1 is SNHLY and CDR2 is FYNNEI. The CDR3 DNA sequence: TGTGCCACCAGTGGGGGACAGGTTGATACGCAGTATTTT. As protein: CATSGGQVDTQYF. Full variable domain (remainder filled in from reference TRBV2 and TRBJ2-3): EPEVTQTPSHQVTQMGQEVILRCVPISNHLYFYWYRQILGQKVEFLVSFYNNEISEKSEIFDDQFSVERPDGSNFTLKIRSTKLEDSAMYFCATSGGQVDTQYFGPGTRLTVL.

This clonotype was counted a few times. The rearrangement links TRBV19 to TRBJ1-5; unclear D gene. V was shortened by 4 bases and J by 1 base, with 17 bases between the two germline ends. Germline values: CDR1 LNHDA, CDR2 SQIVND (reference sequence). CDR3 length: 17 amino acids. As DNA, the CDR3 is TGTGCCAGTAGTAGTCCCTCCAGACACGCGAGCAATCAGCCCCAGCATTTT. It translates to CASSSPSRHASNQPQHF.

In this sample, this clonotype turned up a few times. J is TRBJ1-6 and V is TRBV20-1; TRBD1 matches at 7 bases. The V and J ends lost 3 bases and 5 bases, in that order; junction bases with no gene match: 4. The CDR3 length is 14 residues. Germline V CDR1 and CDR2: DFQATT, SNEGSKA (reference sequence). CDR3 loop: CSARAGGNNSPLHF. CDR3 in DNA: TGCAGTGCTAGGGCAGGGGGTAATAATTCACCCCTCCACTTT.

This clonotype was counted only a few times. This chain joins TRBV7-9 and TRBJ2-3, with 9 bases identical to TRBD1. CDR3 length: 14 residues. The V gene end was trimmed by 5 bases and the J gene end by 4 bases; junction bases not matched to a gene: 4. Germline V gene data show CDR1 as SEHNR and CDR2 as FQNEAQ (reference sequence). The CDR3 loop is CASSKGQGSDTQYF. The CDR3 DNA reads TGTGCCAGCAGCAAGGGACAGGGCTCAGATACGCAGTATTTT.

V is TRBV4-1 and J is TRBJ2-3, with TRBD2 as a possible D gene (6 bases). Germline-derived CDR1 and CDR2 are MGHRA and YSYEKL. V was shortened by 0 bases and J by 4 bases, with 17 bases between the two germline ends. This CDR3 contains 17 residues. The CDR3 loop is CASSQDSSGVRADTQYF. DNA for the CDR3: TGCGCCAGCAGCCAAGATTCCTCGGGAGTAAGAGCAGATACGCAGTATTTT.

This clonotype was counted at least ten times. The chain is built from TRBV3-1 and TRBJ1-4; D ambiguous. CDR1 is LGHDT and CDR2 is YNNKEL in the germline V gene (reference sequence). V lost 3 bases and J lost 7, with 18 bases in between. This CDR3 comprises 16 residues. CDR3 nucleotide sequence: TGTGCCAGCAGCCAGTGGGCCCGGAGGGCTATTGAAAAACTGTTTTTT. It yields the protein CASSQWARRAIEKLFF. The variable domain in full, with the rest retrieved from reference TRBV3-1 and TRBJ1-4, is DTAVSQTPKYLVTQMGNDKSIKCEQNLGHDTMYWYKQDSKKFLKIMFSYNNKELIINETVPNRFSPKSPDKAHLNLHINSLELGDSAVYFCASSQWARRAIEKLFFGSGTQLSVL.

This clonotype was observed a few times. This chain connects TRBV28 to TRBJ2-2; 12 bases map to TRBD1. The CDR3 consists of 19 residues. J lost 5 bases, V lost 2 bases, and 12 bases had no gene match. CDR1 and CDR2 (germline): MDHEN, SYDVKM. CDR3 sequence (DNA): TGTGCCAGCAGTTTAACGATCCGGGACAGGGGGCGTAAAACCGGGGAGCTGTTTTTT. This codes for CASSLTIRDRGRKTGELFF.

There are many counts of this clonotype. The chain couples TRBV28 to TRBJ1-2; no firm D call. Trimming took 5 bases from V and 4 from J, leaving 5 bases between them. CDR3 size: 11 residues. CDR1 and CDR2 from the germline V gene are MDHEN and SYDVKM. The CDR3 sequence: CASSTPYGYTF. The CDR3 DNA sequence: TGTGCCAGCAGTACGCCCTATGGCTACACCTTC.

This clonotype was seen more than once but under ten times. The chain recombines TRBV10-3 with TRBJ2-2, with D perhaps given as TRBD1 or TRBD2 (5 bases each). This CDR3 contains 14 residues. Germline V gene lookup returns CDR1 ENHRY and CDR2 SYGVKD. V was pared by 4 bases and J by 6 bases, with 12 bases between. The CDR3 sequence is CAISGDLNPGELFF. The CDR3 DNA reads as TGTGCCATCAGTGGGGACCTTAACCCCGGGGAGCTGTTTTTT.

This clonotype has a handful of counts. This sequence joins TRBV6-1 and TRBJ1-5; tentatively, D is TRBD1 (5 bases). Trimming pared 7 bases from V and 5 bases from J, leaving 18 bases between. Germline V gene lookup returns CDR1 MNHNS and CDR2 SASEGT. This CDR3 comprises 15 residues. In DNA form, the CDR3 reads TGTGCCAGCACCGAGGGCCTGTCCAGGGATCAGCCCCAGCATTTT. Residues: CASTEGLSRDQPQHF.

The CDR3 here is CASSQDRGLFGGSEQYF. Here the CDR3 DNA reads TGCGCCAGCAGCCAAGATAGAGGGTTGTTTGGGGGGAGTGAGCAGTACTTC. The chain is built from TRBV4-3 and TRBJ2-7; D possibly corresponds to TRBD2 (6 bases). The CDR3 loop spans 17 amino acids. The germline V gene has CDR1 LGHNA and CDR2 YSLEER. Deletions cut 0 bases from V and 7 bases from J, with 22 bases between.

This clonotype showed up many times. This chain uses TRBV6-1 with TRBJ1-1; D possibly corresponds to TRBD1 (6 bases). This CDR3 spans 14 amino acids. With 10 bases removed from V and 4 bases from J, the gap between germline ends came to 19 bases. From germline, CDR1 is MNHNS and CDR2 SASEGT. This CDR3 reads CATYPGDLVTEAFF. The CDR3 region has the DNA TGTGCCACGTACCCAGGGGATTTAGTCACTGAAGCTTTCTTT.

The V and J genes are TRBV7-8 and TRBJ2-1; 8 bases line up with TRBD1. Germline V CDR1 and CDR2: SGHVS, FQNEAQ. V lost 1 base, J lost 2 bases, and 4 bases stayed unmatched. This CDR3 comprises 16 residues. The CDR3 DNA sequence: TGTGCCAGCAGCTTAGGCAGGGGGCTTACCTACAATGAGCAGTTCTTC. Its translation is CASSLGRGLTYNEQFF.

This clonotype was recorded at least ten times. The chain combines TRBV10-3 with TRBJ1-1; D remains ambiguous. The V gene lost 3 bases and the J gene lost 7 bases, with 6 bases spanning the gap. Looked up from germline, CDR1 is ENHRY and CDR2 is SYGVKD. The CDR3 covers 11 residues. CDR3 nucleotide sequence: TGTGCCATCAGTGATCTGTATGAAGCTTTCTTT. Amino acid sequence: CAISDLYEAFF.

This clonotype has ten or more counts. The V gene is TRBV7-3, the J gene TRBJ1-1; D gene uncertain. CDR1 SGHTA and CDR2 FQGTGA come from the germline V gene. The CDR3 is 11 residues long. Deletions cut 5 bases from V and 8 bases from J, with 9 bases between. The CDR3 DNA is TGTGCCAGCAGCGCCGGTGGCGAAGCTTTCTTT. It is translated as CASSAGGEAFF.

This clonotype has just a few counts. The CDR3 sequence: CASSFGQGKDGYTF. The CDR3 nucleotides are TGTGCCAGCAGTTTCGGGCAGGGAAAGGATGGCTACACCTTC. The gene calls are TRBV12-3 or TRBV12-4 and TRBJ1-2; a possible D gene is TRBD1 (5 bases). V was cut by 3 bases and J by 6 bases, with 14 bases left in between. This CDR3 has 14 residues.

This clonotype was recorded at least ten times. The chain carries TRBV10-3 and TRBJ2-7; D may be TRBD2 (5 bases). Germline assignment: CDR1 ENHRY and CDR2 SYGVKD. The ends were cut back, 4 bases at V and 0 bases at J, with 16 bases in the middle. CDR3 length: 16 amino acids. As DNA, the CDR3 is TGTGCCATCAGTGGTATCAGCGGCCGCAGCTCCTACGAGCAGTACTTC. This gives the protein CAISGISGRSSYEQYF.

The gene calls are TRBV6-4 and TRBJ2-7, with 8 bases identical to TRBD1. The CDR3 spans 16 residues. V was clipped by 6 bases and J by 5 bases; unmatched bases: 15. Looked up from germline, CDR1 is MRHNA and CDR2 is SNTAGT. The DNA for the CDR3 is TGTGCCAGCAGCCCAGGGTTTTTTGGACAGGGCCACGAGCAGTACTTC. Translating gives CASSPGFFGQGHEQYF.

This clonotype was recorded at least ten times. The chain is built from TRBV5-5 and TRBJ1-4, with TRBD1 identical over 7 bases. Germline V CDR1 and CDR2: SGHKS, YYEKEE (reference sequence). J was trimmed by 7 bases and V by 3 bases; bases with no gene match: 12. The CDR3 loop spans 16 amino acids. CDR3 region: CASSSDLQGTREKLFF. The CDR3 DNA is TGTGCCAGCAGCTCTGACCTACAGGGGACTCGTGAAAAACTGTTTTTT.

This clonotype was observed a few times. This sequence joins TRBV20-1 and TRBJ2-1; D remains ambiguous. The CDR3 contains 14 residues. The germline V gene has CDR1 DFQATT and CDR2 SNEGSKA (reference sequence). The V gene lost 6 bases and the J gene lost 0 bases, with 12 bases spanning the gap. In nucleotides, the CDR3 is TGCAGTGCCAAAGACGCGATCTCCTACAATGAGCAGTTCTTC. It is translated as CSAKDAISYNEQFF.

This clonotype was counted only a few times. This chain joins TRBV4-1 and TRBJ2-3; 7 bases are shared with TRBD2. This CDR3 spans 16 amino acids. Germline trimming cut 0 bases from V and 2 bases from J; bases unmatched to any gene: 5. Germline CDR1 and CDR2: MGHRA and YSYEKL. In DNA form, the CDR3 reads TGCGCCAGCAGCCAAGACTGGACTAGGACCACAGATACGCAGTATTTT. This encodes CASSQDWTRTTDTQYF.

The chain uses TRBV6-2 or TRBV6-3 and TRBJ2-7; D may be TRBD1 or TRBD2 (5 bases each). V shed 6 bases and J shed 3 bases, with 15 bases lying between them. This CDR3 region has 14 residues. The germline V gene has CDR1 MNHEY and CDR2 SVGEGT. The CDR3 spells CASRLGPLNYEQYF. The CDR3 bases are TGTGCCAGCAGGTTGGGACCGCTGAACTACGAGCAGTACTTC.

This clonotype occurred many times. The chain links TRBV9 to TRBJ2-1, with 7 nucleotides matching TRBD2. The CDR3 runs to 15 residues. The germline V gene has CDR1 SGDLS and CDR2 YYNGEE. V lost 0 bases to trimming and J lost 7 bases; unmatched junction nucleotides: 7. This CDR3 is CASSVGLRELNEQFF. The DNA for the CDR3 is TGTGCCAGCAGCGTAGGGCTGCGGGAGTTAAATGAGCAGTTCTTC.

This clonotype was seen a handful of times. The chain is built from TRBV12-3 or TRBV12-4 and TRBJ2-3; D is ambiguous. V dropped 4 bases and J dropped 0 bases, with 11 bases sitting between them. There are 15 residues in the CDR3. The chain's CDR3 is CASSSRVRSTDTQYF. The DNA for the CDR3 is TGTGCCAGCAGTTCGAGAGTCAGGAGCACAGATACGCAGTATTTT.

This clonotype was seen a few times. This sequence joins TRBV9 and TRBJ2-3; 10 bases fit TRBD2. Germline V lookup: CDR1 SGDLS, CDR2 YYNGEE. Losses at the gene ends were 2 bases for V and 12 bases for J; bases not matched to a gene: 12. This CDR3 has 15 residues. The CDR3 DNA reads TGTGCCAGCAGCGTTGGAACTAGCGGGGTACCCTCACAGTATTTT. Encoded protein: CASSVGTSGVPSQYF.

This clonotype was detected many times. This rearrangement joins TRBV6-5 to TRBJ1-5; 7 bases match TRBD1. The CDR3 runs 14 residues. CDR1 is MNHEY, CDR2 SVGAGI, per germline. V shed 2 bases and J 5 bases; nucleotides not matched to a gene: 3. CDR3 sequence reads: CASSYGRGHQPQHF. As DNA, the CDR3 is TGTGCCAGCAGTTACGGGAGGGGGCATCAGCCCCAGCATTTT.

This clonotype showed up just a few times. V usage is TRBV5-1 and J usage is TRBJ1-4, with D possibly TRBD1 on 5 matching bases. Trimming removed 0 bases at V and 7 bases at J, with 16 bases between. CDR1 is SGHRS and CDR2 is YFSETQ in the germline V gene. This CDR3 comprises 16 residues. The CDR3 is CASSLAGAGFSEKLFF. CDR3 nucleotides: TGCGCCAGCAGCTTGGCCGGGGCAGGTTTCAGTGAAAAACTGTTTTTT.